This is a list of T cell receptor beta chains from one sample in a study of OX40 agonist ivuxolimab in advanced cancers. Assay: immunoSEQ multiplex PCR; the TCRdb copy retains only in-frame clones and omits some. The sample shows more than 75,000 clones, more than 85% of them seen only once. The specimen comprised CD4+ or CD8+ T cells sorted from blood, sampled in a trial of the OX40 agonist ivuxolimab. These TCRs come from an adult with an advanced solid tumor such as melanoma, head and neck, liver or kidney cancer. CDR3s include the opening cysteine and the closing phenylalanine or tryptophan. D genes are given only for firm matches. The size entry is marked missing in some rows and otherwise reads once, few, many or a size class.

CDR3nt: TGTGCCAGCAGTGACGATGGGACATGGAACTATGGCTACACCTTC; CDR3aa: CASSDDGTWNYGYTF; abundance: .; d_gene: .; j_gene: TRBJ1-2; v_gene: TRBV2
CDR3nt: TGTGCCAGCAGCCGGACTAGCGGGAGTTACAATGAGCAGTTCTTC; CDR3aa: CASSRTSGSYNEQFF; abundance: .; d_gene: TRBD2; j_gene: TRBJ2-1; v_gene: TRBV7-2
CDR3nt: TGTGCCAGCAGCGTAGGGACAGCCCTGGAGACCCAGTACTTC; CDR3aa: CASSVGTALETQYF; abundance: once; d_gene: .; j_gene: TRBJ2-5; v_gene: TRBV9
CDR3nt: TGTGCCAGCAGCTTAAATACCGGGGAGCTGTTTTTT; CDR3aa: CASSLNTGELFF; abundance: .; d_gene: .; j_gene: TRBJ2-2; v_gene: TRBV7-2
CDR3nt: TGTGCTAGCAGCTCGGGACTAGCGGGCCTCAATGAGCAGTTCTTC; CDR3aa: CASSSGLAGLNEQFF; abundance: .; d_gene: TRBD2; j_gene: TRBJ2-1; v_gene: TRBV7-7
CDR3nt: TGTGCCAGCAGCCAAGAAAGTCTGGCTAGTCGGGAGACCCAGTACTTC; CDR3aa: CASSQESLASRETQYF; abundance: .; d_gene: .; j_gene: TRBJ2-5; v_gene: TRBV14
CDR3nt: TGTGCCAGCAGTTCAGCGGCTAGCTCCTACAATGAGCAGTTCTTC; CDR3aa: CASSSAASSYNEQFF; abundance: .; d_gene: .; j_gene: TRBJ2-1; v_gene: TRBV27
CDR3nt: TGTGCCAGCTCACCTCCCGGAGGACAGATTATGAACACTGAAGCTTTCTTT; CDR3aa: CASSPPGGQIMNTEAFF; abundance: .; d_gene: .; j_gene: TRBJ1-1; v_gene: TRBV18
CDR3nt: TGTGCCAGCAGCTTACGAACTTCGAACACCGGGGAGCTGTTTTTT; CDR3aa: CASSLRTSNTGELFF; abundance: .; d_gene: .; j_gene: TRBJ2-2; v_gene: TRBV2
CDR3nt: TGTGCCAGCAGCTTCTACGTAGCGGGAGCATCAGATACGCAGTATTTT; CDR3aa: CASSFYVAGASDTQYF; abundance: .; d_gene: TRBD2; j_gene: TRBJ2-3; v_gene: TRBV5-4
CDR3nt: TGCGCCAGCAGCCTCGGACTAGGTGTCGGCTACGAGCAGTACTTC; CDR3aa: CASSLGLGVGYEQYF; abundance: .; d_gene: TRBD2; j_gene: TRBJ2-7; v_gene: TRBV5-1
CDR3nt: TGCGCCAGCAGCTTTGGGAACCAAAATGAGCAGTTCTTC; CDR3aa: CASSFGNQNEQFF; abundance: .; d_gene: .; j_gene: TRBJ2-1; v_gene: TRBV5-1
CDR3nt: TGTGCCAGCAGCGTAGGGGACCTCTCCTACAATGAGCAGTTCTTC; CDR3aa: CASSVGDLSYNEQFF; abundance: .; d_gene: .; j_gene: TRBJ2-1; v_gene: TRBV9
CDR3nt: TGTGCCTGGAGTTCCTCCTTGGGCGAAACGCAGTATTTT; CDR3aa: CAWSSSLGETQYF; abundance: once; d_gene: .; j_gene: TRBJ2-3; v_gene: TRBV30
CDR3nt: TGTGCCAGCAGCCTAGGGACTAGCAGCAATGAGCAGTTCTTC; CDR3aa: CASSLGTSSNEQFF; abundance: .; d_gene: TRBD2; j_gene: TRBJ2-1; v_gene: TRBV7-2
CDR3nt: TGTGCCAGCAGCTTGGACTTAGATACGCAGTATTTT; CDR3aa: CASSLDLDTQYF; abundance: few; d_gene: .; j_gene: TRBJ2-3; v_gene: TRBV5-6
CDR3nt: TGTGCCAGCAGTTTCCCCCCCAGGGACTATGAGCAGTTCTTC; CDR3aa: CASSFPPRDYEQFF; abundance: .; d_gene: .; j_gene: TRBJ2-1; v_gene: TRBV28
CDR3nt: TGTGCCAGCAGCGTAGGACAGGGCGGAGGTAGCTACACCTTC; CDR3aa: CASSVGQGGGSYTF; abundance: .; d_gene: TRBD1; j_gene: TRBJ1-2; v_gene: TRBV9
CDR3nt: TGTGCCAGCAATGCCCCTGACAGGAGCTTTAACTATGGCTACACCTTC; CDR3aa: CASNAPDRSFNYGYTF; abundance: .; d_gene: .; j_gene: TRBJ1-2; v_gene: TRBV28
CDR3nt: TGTGCCAGCACCATGACGAGGTCGGAGACCCAGTACTTC; CDR3aa: CASTMTRSETQYF; abundance: .; d_gene: .; j_gene: TRBJ2-5; v_gene: TRBV7-2
CDR3nt: TGTGCCAGCAGTGGGACAGGGGGCGTCGGCGGCTACACCTTC; CDR3aa: CASSGTGGVGGYTF; abundance: .; d_gene: TRBD1; j_gene: TRBJ1-2; v_gene: TRBV14
CDR3nt: TGTGCCAGCACCCCGTATCAGGGACAAAACTATGGCTACACCTTC; CDR3aa: CASTPYQGQNYGYTF; abundance: .; d_gene: .; j_gene: TRBJ1-2; v_gene: TRBV28
CDR3nt: TGTGCCTGGGCAAGCGACACTCTGAACACTGAAGCTTTCTTT; CDR3aa: CAWASDTLNTEAFF; abundance: few; d_gene: .; j_gene: TRBJ1-1; v_gene: TRBV30
CDR3nt: TGTGCCAGCAGTACCCTTCAGGGCGGCAATCAGCCCCAGCATTTT; CDR3aa: CASSTLQGGNQPQHF; abundance: .; d_gene: .; j_gene: TRBJ1-5; v_gene: TRBV28
CDR3nt: TGTGCCAGCAGTCCTGCTAGCGGGGGGAGCACAGATACGCAGTATTTT; CDR3aa: CASSPASGGSTDTQYF; abundance: .; d_gene: TRBD2; j_gene: TRBJ2-3; v_gene: TRBV27
CDR3nt: TGCAGTGCTAGGGGCAATCTCCAGTACTTC; CDR3aa: CSARGNLQYF; abundance: .; d_gene: .; j_gene: TRBJ2-5; v_gene: TRBV20-1
CDR3nt: TGTGCCAGCAGGGAAGGGTCTAACTATGGCTACACCTTC; CDR3aa: CASREGSNYGYTF; abundance: .; d_gene: .; j_gene: TRBJ1-2; v_gene: TRBV28
CDR3nt: TGCGCCAGCAGCCAGTTCCCGGGGGTAGTTTACAATGAGCAGTTCTTC; CDR3aa: CASSQFPGVVYNEQFF; abundance: .; d_gene: .; j_gene: TRBJ2-1; v_gene: TRBV4-3
CDR3nt: TGCGCCAGCAGCCAGCACAGCCTTGGAAACACCATATATTTT; CDR3aa: CASSQHSLGNTIYF; abundance: .; d_gene: .; j_gene: TRBJ1-3; v_gene: TRBV4-3
CDR3nt: TGTGCCAGTAGTGCTCGGACTAGCGCAGATACGCAGTATTTT; CDR3aa: CASSARTSADTQYF; abundance: .; d_gene: TRBD2; j_gene: TRBJ2-3; v_gene: TRBV19
CDR3nt: TGCGCCAGCAAGGAACTTACAAACACTGAAGCTTTCTTT; CDR3aa: CASKELTNTEAFF; abundance: .; d_gene: .; j_gene: TRBJ1-1; v_gene: TRBV5-1
CDR3nt: TGTGCCAGCAGCTCAACGGCGGCTAGCGGTATAGATACGCAGTATTTT; CDR3aa: CASSSTAASGIDTQYF; abundance: .; d_gene: TRBD2; j_gene: TRBJ2-3; v_gene: TRBV7-2
CDR3nt: TGTGCTAGCAGCTCGGGACTAGCGGGAGGGAATGAGCAGTTCTTC; CDR3aa: CASSSGLAGGNEQFF; abundance: .; d_gene: TRBD2; j_gene: TRBJ2-1; v_gene: TRBV7-7
CDR3nt: TGTGCCACCTCGCGGGGTCCCATAGGTAACGGTGAGCAGTTCTTC; CDR3aa: CATSRGPIGNGEQFF; abundance: .; d_gene: .; j_gene: TRBJ2-1; v_gene: TRBV5-6
CDR3nt: TGTGCCAGCAGCCAGGGGGGTAGCGGGTACGAGCAGTACTTC; CDR3aa: CASSQGGSGYEQYF; abundance: .; d_gene: TRBD2; j_gene: TRBJ2-7; v_gene: TRBV4-2
CDR3nt: TGTGCCAGCAGCTTAACGTACAGAGACGAGCAGTACTTC; CDR3aa: CASSLTYRDEQYF; abundance: .; d_gene: .; j_gene: TRBJ2-7; v_gene: TRBV7-3
CDR3nt: TGCAGCGTTCGGGACAGGGACGATTCACCCCTCCACTTT; CDR3aa: CSVRDRDDSPLHF; abundance: few; d_gene: TRBD1; j_gene: TRBJ1-6; v_gene: TRBV29-1
CDR3nt: TGTGCCAGCGGAAATGGGGAGACCCAGTACTTC; CDR3aa: CASGNGETQYF; abundance: .; d_gene: .; j_gene: TRBJ2-5; v_gene: TRBV6-5
CDR3nt: TGTGCCAGCAGCTCGTCGGCGCGAGGCTACACCTTC; CDR3aa: CASSSSARGYTF; abundance: .; d_gene: .; j_gene: TRBJ1-2; v_gene: TRBV5-6
CDR3nt: TGTGCCAGCAGCACCGGGACAGGCAACTATGGCTACACCTTC; CDR3aa: CASSTGTGNYGYTF; abundance: .; d_gene: TRBD1; j_gene: TRBJ1-2; v_gene: TRBV5-4
CDR3nt: TGTGCCAGCAGTTTAGGAGATACGCAGTATTTT; CDR3aa: CASSLGDTQYF; abundance: .; d_gene: .; j_gene: TRBJ2-3; v_gene: TRBV28
CDR3nt: TGTGCCAGCAGCGTAGGGACTAGCGGGCCCACCGGGGAGCTGTTTTTT; CDR3aa: CASSVGTSGPTGELFF; abundance: .; d_gene: TRBD2; j_gene: TRBJ2-2; v_gene: TRBV9
CDR3nt: TGCGCCAGCAGCCCCGGACAGCCCTATACCAAAAACATTCAGTACTTC; CDR3aa: CASSPGQPYTKNIQYF; abundance: .; d_gene: .; j_gene: TRBJ2-4; v_gene: TRBV5-1
CDR3nt: TGTGCCAGTAGTATCAGGAGGGGGGTTCACACTGAAGCTTTCTTT; CDR3aa: CASSIRRGVHTEAFF; abundance: .; d_gene: .; j_gene: TRBJ1-1; v_gene: TRBV19
CDR3nt: TGCGCCAGCAGCATGATGACAACAACTAATGAAAAACTGTTTTTT; CDR3aa: CASSMMTTTNEKLFF; abundance: .; d_gene: .; j_gene: TRBJ1-4; v_gene: TRBV4-1
CDR3nt: TGCGCCAGCAGCTTGGGGCGGCGGTCGCTGGCCCCCCAAGAGACCCAGTACTTC; CDR3aa: CASSLGRRSLAPQETQYF; abundance: .; d_gene: .; j_gene: TRBJ2-5; v_gene: TRBV5-1
CDR3nt: TGTGCCAGCAGTTCGCGGACAGGGGGGTCGAATCAGCCCCAGCATTTT; CDR3aa: CASSSRTGGSNQPQHF; abundance: .; d_gene: TRBD1; j_gene: TRBJ1-5; v_gene: TRBV6-5
CDR3nt: TGTGCCAGCAGCTTATCTCAAGCGGGAGGGGGGTACGAGCAGTACTTC; CDR3aa: CASSLSQAGGGYEQYF; abundance: .; d_gene: TRBD2; j_gene: TRBJ2-7; v_gene: TRBV11-2
CDR3nt: TGTGCCAGTAGCACTAGCGGGGTCAATGAGCAGTTCTTC; CDR3aa: CASSTSGVNEQFF; abundance: .; d_gene: TRBD2; j_gene: TRBJ2-1; v_gene: TRBV19
CDR3nt: TGCAGCGTTGATTGGGGTCGATTAGATGGCTACACCTTC; CDR3aa: CSVDWGRLDGYTF; abundance: .; d_gene: .; j_gene: TRBJ1-2; v_gene: TRBV29-1